The sequence of this T cell receptor (beta chain) was determined in a study of T cell responses to AZD1222 COVID-19 vaccine. Second-dose schedules of about 4 or about 12 weeks were combined. On this clone itself: Its cognate antigen is unknown.

Generated by immunoSEQ multiplex PCR, the TCRdb table keeps only in-frame clones and is missing some. This table holds more than 150,000 clones, around 94% found once. The junction had 9 bases not matched to a gene; V was cut back by 5 bases and J by 4 bases. The CDR3 runs 17 residues. In germline, CDR1 is SGHAT, CDR2 FQNNGV. Study observations and caveats: In all cases, repertoires were sampled only after the peak T cell response.

The receptor comes from an adult who received the AZD1222 COVID-19 vaccine. The chain couples TRBV11-2 to TRBJ2-1, with 12 positions matching TRBD2. Sequencing was performed on peripheral blood, taken 28 days after the second AZD1222 dose. DNA for the CDR3: TGTGCCAGCAGCCATTCGACTAGCGGGAGAAGTTACAATGAGCAGTTCTTC. This translates into CASSHSTSGRSYNEQFF.